This T cell receptor (beta chain) emerged from a study of blood T cell repertoires in COVID-19 (dated by TCRdb to 2019 to 2021). Some background on the complete study: The collaborator samples originated in the United States, Italy and Spain and spanned the acute and convalescent phases of COVID-19. The prospective study material was composed of cDNA or gDNA derived from T cells, B-cell-depleted T cells, or PBMCs. The dataset comprised deeply sampled blood TCRbeta repertoires from subjects exposed to, actively infected with, or recovered from COVID-19. The repertoires were made available in a free public database intended to serve as a resource for research on the immune response to SARS-CoV-2. The samples were drawn from the first 160 participants of the ongoing ImmuneRACE study and from some 1,300 subjects provided by 6 global collaborators. Sample metadata almost always included a de-identified subject ID, COVID-19 status, age in years and sex. HLA class I and class II types, where available, came from metadata supplied by the sample provider rather than from assay-based typing.

General conclusions and limits of the study: How much clinical and demographic metadata was included differed by source and by participant, and the metadata was provided uncurated.

At the junction V is shortened by 4 bases and J by 4 bases; bases outside the gene matches: 8. Spanning cysteine to phenylalanine, the CDR3 consists of 16 amino acids. The sequence is cut down to CDR3 DNA, 48 bases in frame from base 1. From a lookup of the germline V gene, CDR1 and CDR2 are MNHEY and SVGAGI. As to this clone: Its antigen is unknown. No much larger clonotype is one base removed from it; base qualities were not supplied.

TCRbeta CDR3 regions were amplified from genomic DNA by means of the immunoSEQ Assay, a bias-controlled multiplex PCR. The original methods were these. Nucleated cell counts per sample were estimated from amplification of reference gene primers within the assay. To quantify the absolute abundance of each unique TCRbeta CDR3 rearrangement, sequence reads were collapsed and filtered. Productive Simpson clonality was computed per sample as the square root of Simpson's diversity index over productive rearrangements. The immuneACCESS repertoire file appears here via TCRdb, limited to in-frame rearrangements. These files lack a portion of the clones; in checked studies, under half of the deficit traces to unresolved V genes, and the cause of the others is not known. D and trimming were read from the DNA, whereas the V and J calls and clone size are those reported in that table. In all, the sample holds 200,000 to 250,000 clones, and more than 75% of those were seen once. 10% to 15% of the sample is taken by the ten largest.

Collaborating institutions collected whole blood in K2EDTA tubes following their own protocols. For TCRbeta analysis, collaborators shipped samples as frozen whole blood, isolated PBMCs, or DNA extracted from either of those sample types. The sequence was obtained from a man older than 75 with acute or convalescent COVID-19. The sequenced sample consisted of peripheral blood. The chain was built from TRBV6-5 and TRBJ2-2; 8 bases in between match TRBD1. Here is the DNA: TGTGCCAGCAGTTTAAGGGGCGACAGGGGCACCGGGGAGCTGTTTTTT. It is translated as CASSLRGDRGTGELFF.